This T cell receptor (beta chain) is from a study of T cell responses to AZD1222 COVID-19 vaccine. The CDR3 is 13 residues long. Trimming stripped 7 bases from V and 5 bases from J, with 15 bases between. The germline gives CDR1 MGHRA, CDR2 YSYEKL. Profiling relied on immunoSEQ multiplex PCR, and the TCRdb table lists in-frame clones only, not all of them. The sample lists roughly 80,000 clones; about 88% were seen once. Sample: peripheral blood, taken on day 0 of AZD1222 vaccination. The chain combines TRBV4-1 with TRBJ2-7; a weak D match, TRBD2 (5 bases). The sequence derives from an adult in good health. The CDR3 region has the DNA TGCGCCAGCACCCTACGGGGATATGACGAGCAGTACTTC. Translated, it gives CASTLRGYDEQYF.